Shown below are 21 T cell receptor beta chains from a single sample sequenced in a study of cytomegalovirus exposure and HLA in healthy donors. PCR used 60 Vbeta primers and 13 Jbeta primers. The assay was immunoSEQ multiplex PCR, and TCRdb's table has in-frame clones only and misses some. In total, the table holds about 78,000 clones. The sequenced sample consisted of PBMCs. The receptors shown here come from a female donor in good health and CMV-seropositive.

This chain links TRBV4-1 with TRBJ2-1; D gene uncertain. The CDR3 sequence is 15 residues long. The V end was cut by 4 bases, the J end by 6 bases, with 16 bases between. Germline V gene sequence: CDR1 MGHRA, CDR2 YSYEKL. CDR3: CASSPEQAISNEQFF. The CDR3 DNA reads TGCGCCAGCAGCCCCGAGCAGGCGATCTCCAATGAGCAGTTCTTC.

The rearrangement joins TRBV20-1 to TRBJ1-2; D is undetermined. The V and J ends lost 1 base and 4 bases respectively, with 4 bases between them. This CDR3 comprises 11 residues. From germline, CDR1 is DFQATT and CDR2 SNEGSKA (reference sequence). The CDR3: CSARGAYGYTF. The CDR3, as DNA: TGCAGTGCTAGAGGGGCCTATGGCTACACCTTC.

The chain links TRBV4-2 to TRBJ2-1; 8 nucleotides match TRBD2. The ends lost 4 bases at V and 5 bases at J; junction bases unmatched: 7. The CDR3 runs 15 residues. Germline V CDR1 and CDR2: LGHNA, YNFKEQ. This CDR3 reads CASSPGSSGDNEQFF. The CDR3 nucleotides are TGTGCCAGCAGCCCCGGAAGTAGCGGGGACAATGAGCAGTTCTTC.

The chain links TRBV19 to TRBJ2-3; 7 bases are shared with TRBD1. Germline V CDR1 and CDR2: LNHDA, SQIVND (reference sequence). The CDR3 totals 15 residues. Unmatched junction bases numbered 4, after V lost 3 bases and J lost 1 base. CDR3 in DNA: TGTGCCAGTAGTATCGGTACAGGGGGCACAGATACGCAGTATTTT. It encodes CASSIGTGGTDTQYF.

This sequence joins TRBV5-4 and TRBJ1-4; TRBD1 matches at 11 bases. Trimming at V came to 3 bases and at J to 2 bases, leaving 9 bases not matched to a gene. The V gene's germline CDR1 is SGHNT and CDR2 YYREEE (reference sequence). The CDR3 runs 18 residues. CDR3 loop: CASSSHRDRGRTNEKLFF. The DNA of the CDR3 is TGTGCCAGCAGCTCACACCGGGACAGGGGGAGGACTAATGAAAAACTGTTTTTT.

This sequence joins TRBV15 and TRBJ2-5; D not certain. The length of the CDR3 is 14 residues. Germline V gene data show CDR1 as LNHNV and CDR2 as YYDKDF (reference sequence). V was shortened by 1 base and J by 2 bases, with 8 bases between the two germline ends. CDR3 nucleotides: TGTGCCACCAGCAGAGTACTGCGGCAAGAGACCCAGTACTTC. This gives the protein CATSRVLRQETQYF.

CDR3 protein: CASSQVLQGPPYEQYF. The DNA for the CDR3 is TGCGCCAGCAGCCAAGTTCTACAGGGTCCACCCTACGAGCAGTACTTC. V is TRBV4-3 and J is TRBJ2-7, with D possibly matching TRBD1 (6 bases). Deletions cut 1 base from V and 2 bases from J, with 15 bases between. CDR3 length: 16 amino acids. Germline V gives CDR1 LGHNA, CDR2 YSLEER.

J is TRBJ2-7 and V is TRBV5-1; 7 bases are a match to TRBD2. Germline V gene lookup returns CDR1 SGHRS and CDR2 YFSETQ. This CDR3 has 14 residues. Trimming at V came to 2 bases and at J to 2 bases, leaving 4 bases not matched to a gene. This CDR3 is CASSFPSGTYEQYF. The CDR3 region has the DNA TGCGCCAGCAGCTTTCCTAGCGGTACCTACGAGCAGTACTTC.

This sequence joins TRBV4-1 and TRBJ2-1, with TRBD2 identical over 10 bases. This CDR3 has 14 amino acids. V shed 4 bases, J shed 4 bases, and the junction held 1 base outside the gene matches. Per germline, CDR1 MGHRA and CDR2 YSYEKL. The CDR3 protein is CASSPSGGYNEQFF. The CDR3 nucleotides read TGCGCCAGCAGCCCTAGCGGGGGTTACAATGAGCAGTTCTTC.

V is TRBV2 and J is TRBJ1-5, with TRBD1 identical over 9 bases. Germline V gives CDR1 SNHLY, CDR2 FYNNEI. V gave up 1 base and J gave up 5 bases; unmatched junction bases: 3. The CDR3 covers 15 residues. Here the CDR3 DNA reads TGTGCCAGCAGTGAAGGGGGGACAGGGTATCAGCCCCAGCATTTT. Its protein product is CASSEGGTGYQPQHF.

The genes are TRBV28 and TRBJ2-2; tentative D call: TRBD2 (5 bases). Trimming shortened V by 5 bases and J by 7 bases, and 14 bases separated the two germline ends. The germline gives CDR1 MDHEN, CDR2 SYDVKM. There are 14 residues in the CDR3. DNA of the CDR3: TGTGCCAGCAGTCCCCGTCGGGCGGGCGGGGAGCTGTTTTTT. Protein sequence: CASSPRRAGGELFF.

The chain recombines TRBV6-1 with TRBJ1-1; D is unclear. Trimming removed 1 base at V and 8 bases at J, with 8 bases between. Germline loops: CDR1 MNHNS, CDR2 SASEGT. The length of the CDR3 is 12 residues. The CDR3 region has the DNA TGTGCCAGCAGTGAAGATGTTGGCGAAGCTTTCTTT. Residues: CASSEDVGEAFF.

V usage is TRBV7-2 and J usage is TRBJ2-7; no reliable D call. Deletions cut 0 bases from V and 0 bases from J, with 9 bases between. This CDR3 contains 15 residues. From germline, CDR1 is SGHTA and CDR2 FQGNSA. The CDR3 DNA follows: TGTGCCAGCAGCTTAGCTCCGGGTTCCTCCTACGAGCAGTACTTC. The encoded protein is CASSLAPGSSYEQYF.

This chain joins TRBV6-4 and TRBJ2-1; 12 bases map to TRBD2. Germline V CDR1 and CDR2: MRHNA, SNTAGT. Losses at the gene ends were 6 bases for V and 4 bases for J; bases not matched to a gene: 1. This CDR3 has 14 amino acids. The CDR3 is CASRGTSGYNEQFF. CDR3 nucleotides: TGTGCCAGCAGGGGGACTAGCGGGTACAATGAGCAGTTCTTC.

This chain uses TRBV13 with TRBJ2-5; 9 bases align to TRBD1. Per germline, CDR1 PRHDT and CDR2 FYEKMQ (reference sequence). The CDR3 runs 13 residues. V gave up 3 bases and J gave up 5 bases; unmatched junction bases: 1. CDR3 loop: CASSFGTGETQYF. CDR3 DNA: TGTGCCAGCAGCTTCGGGACAGGGGAGACCCAGTACTTC.

This chain connects TRBV28 to TRBJ1-2; 10 bases are a match to TRBD1. This CDR3 contains 16 residues. V dropped 2 bases and J dropped 8; count of bases not matched to a gene: 11. Germline V gene data show CDR1 as MDHEN and CDR2 as SYDVKM. CDR3 residues: CASSLVGPGQGLGYTF. The CDR3 region has the DNA TGTGCCAGCAGTTTAGTGGGTCCGGGACAGGGGTTAGGCTACACCTTC.

This rearrangement joins TRBV29-1 to TRBJ2-1, with D hard to call. The germline gives CDR1 SQVTM, CDR2 ANQGSEA. CDR3 length equals 13 residues. Trimming removed 1 base at V and 7 bases at J, with 11 bases between. CDR3 loop: CSVEGWSQNEQFF. CDR3 nucleotides: TGCAGCGTTGAAGGTTGGAGTCAAAATGAGCAGTTCTTC.

The chain couples TRBV14 to TRBJ2-2, with D perhaps TRBD2 (6 bases). Trimming stripped 3 bases from V and 7 bases from J, with 15 bases between. This CDR3 is 15 amino acids long. The germline V gene has CDR1 SGHDN and CDR2 FVKESK. The DNA for the CDR3 is TGTGCCAGCAGCCAGGAGGGTCGAGGCTACGGGGAGCTGTTTTTT. Encoded protein: CASSQEGRGYGELFF.

The gene calls are TRBV5-6 and TRBJ2-6; D gene ambiguous. Trimming removed 6 bases at V and 4 bases at J, with 14 bases between. Germline CDR1 reads SGHDT; CDR2 reads YYEEEE. The CDR3 runs 15 residues. CDR3 bases: TGTGCCAGCAACCTCCCTCGAGCCGGGGCCAACGTCCTGACTTTC. The encoded protein is CASNLPRAGANVLTF. The full variable domain, its missing parts supplied by reference TRBV5-6 and TRBJ2-6, is DAGVTQSPTHLIKTRGQQVTLRCSPKSGHDTVSWYQQALGQGPQFIFQYYEEEERQRGNFPDRFSGHQFPNYSSELNVNALLLGDSALYLCASNLPRAGANVLTFGAGSRLTVL.

CDR3 coding DNA: TGTGCCAGCAGCTTTGGGACAGGGGGAACCTACGAGCAGTACTTC. Amino acid sequence: CASSFGTGGTYEQYF. The chain combines TRBV5-4 with TRBJ2-7; 11 positions match TRBD1. CDR3 length equals 15 residues. After removal of 2 bases from V and 2 bases from J, the junction contained 3 bases not matched to a gene. Germline loops: CDR1 SGHNT, CDR2 YYREEE (reference sequence).

The J gene is TRBJ2-5, the V gene TRBV19, with D perhaps TRBD1 (5 bases). This CDR3 has 13 amino acids. Germline V gene data show CDR1 as LNHDA and CDR2 as SQIVND (reference sequence). Between the trimmed V and J ends, which lost 7 bases and 2 bases, there was a span of 11 bases. The CDR3 DNA sequence: TGTGCCAGTAATGACAGAGAACAAGAGACCCAGTACTTC. This codes for CASNDREQETQYF. The full variable domain, rest sourced from reference TRBV19 and TRBJ2-5, is DGGITQSPKYLFRKEGQNVTLSCEQNLNHDAMYWYRQDPGQGLRLIYYSQIVNDFQKGDIAEGYSVSREKKESFPLTVTSAQKNPTAFYLCASNDREQETQYFGPGTRLLVL.